This T cell receptor beta chain appears in the sequencing data of a study of CXCR3-negative and CXCR3-positive naive CD8 T cells. Each CD8+ T cell subset was sorted in triplicate, over 250,000 cells each. Libraries were UMI-labeled 5' RACE TRB cDNA. For each CDR3 protein, TCRdb gives one entry from its re-call of the 5' RACE reads, without DNA. Found here are 75,000 or so distinct CDR3 sequences; the top ten clones hold 1.5% to 2%. CDR3 length: 16 residues. Germline CDR1 SGHRS, CDR2 YFSETQ. The chain couples TRBV5-1 to TRBJ2-1; the D call of TRBD2 rests on TCRdb alone, since no DNA is present to check it. The specimen sequenced was naive CXCR3- CD8+ T cells from blood. Stated subset: CD45RO-CCR7+CD27+CD95- naive CD8+ T cells lacking CXCR3 (TNR3-). The origin of this receptor is a human donor in good health. Some clones in this sample may be carry-over from other donors' samples. CDR3 in amino acids: CASSLRGTSGYNEQFF.